This TCR beta chain came from a study of T cells expressing NK-cell markers. Overall study context: The sequencing cohort of eight donors included seven HCMV-seropositive individuals and one seronegative individual.

TCRdb reprocessed the 5' RACE reads, keeping one entry per CDR3 protein, no DNA. In total, the table holds 500,000 to 600,000 distinct CDR3 sequences. CDR1 is LNHNV and CDR2 is YYDKDF in the germline V gene (reference sequence). This CDR3 has 16 residues. The sequence was collected from a man between 18 and 29 years old in good health. V and J are TRBV15 and TRBJ2-3; TCRdb proposes TRBD2, but this gene call is untestable without DNA. Material for sequencing was blood T cells: a sorted CD56 or NKG2C T cell subset, CD4+ or CD8+ T cells, or bulk PBMC T cells (not recorded which). CDR3 loop: CATSRDKEGGTDTQYF.